This T cell receptor (beta chain) came from a study of blood T cell repertoires in COVID-19. TCRdb's table, derived via immunoSEQ multiplex PCR, lists solely in-frame clones and lacks some. The sample has about 73,000 clones; over 60% are singletons. The CDR3 has 14 residues. The germline gives CDR1 SGHAT, CDR2 FQNNGV. Trimming removed 5 bases at V and 2 bases at J, with 12 bases between. This TCR was recovered from a man aged 70-80 years with COVID-19, enrolled during active disease. The sequenced sample consisted of peripheral blood. The rearrangement joins TRBV11-2 to TRBJ1-1; D remains unclear. CDR3 protein: CASSTDMANTEAFF. CDR3 sequence (DNA): TGTGCCAGCAGCACAGACATGGCAAACACTGAAGCTTTCTTT. The full variable domain, with the rest looked up from reference TRBV11-2 and TRBJ1-1, is EAGVAQSPRYKIIEKRQSVAFWCNPISGHATLYWYQQILGQGPKLLIQFQNNGVVDDSQLPKDRFSAERLKGVDSTLKIQPAKLEDSAVYLCASSTDMANTEAFFGQGTRLTVV.